This T cell receptor (beta chain) was retrieved from a study of blood T cell repertoires in COVID-19. Overall study: Material from acute and convalescent COVID-19 was sourced from the United States, Italy and Spain.

The data were produced by immunoSEQ multiplex PCR, yet TCRdb's version contains in-frame clones alone and is incomplete. The sample lists some 260,000 clones; about 70% were seen once. Trimming at V came to 3 bases and at J to 4 bases, leaving 11 bases not matched to a gene. This CDR3 comprises 16 residues. Germline-derived CDR1 and CDR2 are SGHRS and YFSETQ. The sample comprised peripheral blood. The chain uses TRBV5-1 and TRBJ2-7; 9 bases match TRBD1. The receptor's source is a woman aged 80 or over with acute or convalescent COVID-19. CDR3 sequence: CASSSRPGTGIYEQYF. The DNA of the CDR3 is TGCGCCAGCAGCTCGCGACCCGGGACAGGGATTTACGAGCAGTACTTC.